The sequence of this T cell receptor beta chain was determined in a study of T cell repertoires in cytomegalovirus infection. Study summary: From public TCR beta signatures came an indication of both CMV infection and matching HLA type.

Overall study results and limits: HLA-C-restricted TCR beta clonotypes specific for CMV led the ex vivo response.

TCRdb independently ran MiXCR on the reads; one entry per CDR3 protein. The sample carries 680,000 or so distinct CDR3 sequences, 35% recorded once. As for this clonotype: What it binds is unknown.

Trimming stripped 5 bases from V and 6 bases from J, with 17 bases between. The CDR3 runs 14 residues. CDR1 and CDR2 from the germline V gene are SEHNR and FQNEAQ (reference sequence). The chain recombines TRBV7-9 with TRBJ2-7, with a tentative D call TRBD2 (6 bases). The receptor comes from a human donor in good health (CMV status not recorded). Some clones in this sample may be carry-over from other donors' samples. Sequenced input: PBMCs. This chain's CDR3 is CASSLDGGKGEQYF. The DNA for the CDR3 is TGTGCCAGCAGCCTAGACGGAGGGAAGGGCGAGCAGTACTTC.